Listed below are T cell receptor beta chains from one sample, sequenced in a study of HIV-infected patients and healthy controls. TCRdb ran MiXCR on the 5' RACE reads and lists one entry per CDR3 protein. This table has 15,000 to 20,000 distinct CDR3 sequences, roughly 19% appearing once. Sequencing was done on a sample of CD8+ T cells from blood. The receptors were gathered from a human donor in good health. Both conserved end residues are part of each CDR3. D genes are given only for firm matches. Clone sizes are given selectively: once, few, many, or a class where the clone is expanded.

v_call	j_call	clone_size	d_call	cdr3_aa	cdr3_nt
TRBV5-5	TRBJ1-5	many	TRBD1	CASSPWTGGNQPQHF	TGTGCCAGCAGCCCCTGGACAGGGGGCAATCAGCCCCAGCATTTT
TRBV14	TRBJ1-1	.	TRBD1	CASSPYATGGYTEAFF	TGTGCCAGCAGCCCATATGCCACAGGGGGGTACACTGAAGCTTTCTTT
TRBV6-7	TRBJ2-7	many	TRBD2	CASSNRLAGASSYEQYF	TGTGCCAGCAGTAACCGACTAGCGGGAGCGAGCTCCTACGAGCAGTACTTC
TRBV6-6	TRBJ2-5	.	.	CASSSVTQYF	TGTGCCAGCAGTTCGGTGACCCAGTACTTC
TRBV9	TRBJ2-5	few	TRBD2	CASSAGTSRESQETQYF	TGTGCCAGCAGCGCCGGGACTAGCCGAGAGAGCCAAGAGACCCAGTACTTC
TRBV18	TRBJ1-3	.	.	CASVVSGNTIYF	TGTGCCAGCGTCGTCTCTGGAAACACCATATATTTT
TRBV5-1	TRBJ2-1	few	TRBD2	CASSSSSGGGEQFF	TGCGCCAGCAGCTCGTCTAGCGGGGGAGGTGAGCAGTTCTTC
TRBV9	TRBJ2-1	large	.	CASSATQGYNEQFF	TGTGCCAGCAGTGCAACCCAGGGCTACAATGAGCAGTTCTTC
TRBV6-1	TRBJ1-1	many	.	CASSVFRSDTLYLNTEAFF	TGTGCCAGCAGTGTATTTAGGTCGGACACCCTCTACCTGAACACTGAAGCTTTCTTT
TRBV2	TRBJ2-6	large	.	CASSEVAVSGANVLTF	TGTGCCAGCAGTGAAGTGGCAGTCTCTGGGGCCAACGTCCTGACTTTC